This is a list of T cell receptor beta chains from one sample in a study of Graves' ophthalmopathy and Graves' hyperthyroidism. TCRdb reprocessed the multiplex PCR reads with MiXCR, giving one entry per CDR3 protein. The sample holds 240,000 or so distinct CDR3 sequences, 45% seen once. Sequencing was performed on peripheral blood. The receptors originated from an adult man with Graves' ophthalmopathy. Both conserved end residues are part of each CDR3. A D gene is named only where the DNA matches it firmly. The size of a clone is reported for some rows only, either as once, few or many, or as a class for expanded clones.

CDR3nt: TGTGCCAGCAGTTTAGGGGCCGCATTCCTCCACTTT
CDR3aa: CASSLGAAFLHF
d_gene: NA
v_gene: TRBV28
j_gene: TRBJ1-6
abundance: NA

CDR3nt: TGCAGTGCTAGTCCGGGACAGGGCGATTCACCCCTCCACTTT
CDR3aa: CSASPGQGDSPLHF
d_gene: TRBD1
v_gene: TRBV20-1
j_gene: TRBJ1-6
abundance: NA

CDR3nt: TGTGCCAGCAGCTTGGTTCCAGGGTCGGACACTGAAGCTTTCTTT
CDR3aa: CASSLVPGSDTEAFF
d_gene: NA
v_gene: TRBV5-8
j_gene: TRBJ1-1
abundance: few

CDR3nt: TGTGCCAGTAGTTCTTGGGACAGGGGAGGTGATCAGCCCCAGCATTTT
CDR3aa: CASSSWDRGGDQPQHF
d_gene: TRBD1
v_gene: TRBV19
j_gene: TRBJ1-5
abundance: NA

CDR3nt: TGTGCCAGCAGCTTGTGGCGGCAAGAGACCCAGTACTTC
CDR3aa: CASSLWRQETQYF
d_gene: NA
v_gene: TRBV7-2
j_gene: TRBJ2-5
abundance: NA

CDR3nt: TGTGCCACCGGGACAGGGGACACCGAGCAGTACTTC
CDR3aa: CATGTGDTEQYF
d_gene: TRBD1
v_gene: TRBV5-4
j_gene: TRBJ2-7
abundance: NA

CDR3nt: TGTGCCAGCGCAGGGGGTGGGTCCCAACTAGTGCAGTACTTC
CDR3aa: CASAGGGSQLVQYF
d_gene: TRBD1
v_gene: TRBV6-5
j_gene: TRBJ2-7
abundance: NA

CDR3nt: TGTGCCAGCAGCTCAGCCGACAGCACAGATGCGCAGTATTTT
CDR3aa: CASSSADSTDAQYF
d_gene: NA
v_gene: TRBV5-6
j_gene: TRBJ2-3
abundance: NA

CDR3nt: TGTGCCAGCAGCTTACGGGGCTCCAGGACCCAGTACTTC
CDR3aa: CASSLRGSRTQYF
d_gene: NA
v_gene: TRBV7-9
j_gene: TRBJ2-5
abundance: NA

CDR3nt: TGTGCCAGCAGCTTAGGACTAGCGGGGGGCACAGAGACCCAGTACTTC
CDR3aa: CASSLGLAGGTETQYF
d_gene: TRBD2
v_gene: TRBV7-6
j_gene: TRBJ2-5
abundance: NA

CDR3nt: TGCAGTGCTAGAGATCTCGGGACAGGGAACACTGAAGCTTTCTTT
CDR3aa: CSARDLGTGNTEAFF
d_gene: TRBD1
v_gene: TRBV20-1
j_gene: TRBJ1-1
abundance: few

CDR3nt: TGTGCCACCAGTGATCCTTCGGCGGGGGGGCTCTACGAGCAGTACTTC
CDR3aa: CATSDPSAGGLYEQYF
d_gene: TRBD2
v_gene: TRBV24-1
j_gene: TRBJ2-7
abundance: few

CDR3nt: TGTGCCAGCAGCGGGGAGCAGGGGGACTCTGGAAACACCATATATTTT
CDR3aa: CASSGEQGDSGNTIYF
d_gene: TRBD1
v_gene: TRBV2
j_gene: TRBJ1-3
abundance: NA

CDR3nt: TGCAGTGCCCTCGGGAGGACTGAAGCTTTCTTT
CDR3aa: CSALGRTEAFF
d_gene: NA
v_gene: TRBV20-1
j_gene: TRBJ1-1
abundance: few

CDR3nt: TGCGCCAGCAGCTTGGCGGGTATGTCGGGGCAAGAGACCCAGTACTTC
CDR3aa: CASSLAGMSGQETQYF
d_gene: NA
v_gene: TRBV5-1
j_gene: TRBJ2-5
abundance: NA

CDR3nt: TGCGCCAGCAGCCCACGACAGGGGGGAGAAGGAAACACCATATATTTT
CDR3aa: CASSPRQGGEGNTIYF
d_gene: TRBD1
v_gene: TRBV4-1
j_gene: TRBJ1-3
abundance: few

CDR3nt: TGCAGTGCTAGAGATTCGGGTACAGGGCAGAACTATGGCTACACCTTC
CDR3aa: CSARDSGTGQNYGYTF
d_gene: NA
v_gene: TRBV20-1
j_gene: TRBJ1-2
abundance: few

CDR3nt: TGTGCCAGTAGTATAGATAGGGGGTTAGATCAGCCCCAGCATTTT
CDR3aa: CASSIDRGLDQPQHF
d_gene: NA
v_gene: TRBV19
j_gene: TRBJ1-5
abundance: NA

CDR3nt: TGTGCCAGCAGCTTAGCGGAGCGGGAGGACTACGAGCAGTACTTC
CDR3aa: CASSLAEREDYEQYF
d_gene: TRBD2
v_gene: TRBV7-2
j_gene: TRBJ2-7
abundance: once

CDR3nt: TGTGCCAGCAGTGGTAGGACTGAAGCTTTCTTT
CDR3aa: CASSGRTEAFF
d_gene: NA
v_gene: TRBV2
j_gene: TRBJ1-1
abundance: NA

CDR3nt: TGTGCCATGGGGACAGTTGGCGAGCAGTACTTC
CDR3aa: CAMGTVGEQYF
d_gene: TRBD1
v_gene: TRBV10-3
j_gene: TRBJ2-7
abundance: many

CDR3nt: TGTGCCAGCAGCTTAATGGTGTCGGACTATGGCTACACCTTC
CDR3aa: CASSLMVSDYGYTF
d_gene: NA
v_gene: TRBV7-2
j_gene: TRBJ1-2
abundance: NA

CDR3nt: TGTGCCAGCAGAGGGGAGGCCACCATATATTTT
CDR3aa: CASRGEATIYF
d_gene: NA
v_gene: TRBV2
j_gene: TRBJ1-3
abundance: few

CDR3nt: TGTGCCAGCAGTACCAGGGGTCCTGGGGCCAACGTCCTGACTTTC
CDR3aa: CASSTRGPGANVLTF
d_gene: NA
v_gene: TRBV28
j_gene: TRBJ2-6
abundance: few

CDR3nt: TGTGCCAGCAGCCCAGGGACAATGAAAGAGACCCAGTACTTC
CDR3aa: CASSPGTMKETQYF
d_gene: NA
v_gene: TRBV7-9
j_gene: TRBJ2-5
abundance: few

CDR3nt: TGCAGCGTTGAATTAGGGAGGAGAGAGACCCAGTACTTC
CDR3aa: CSVELGRRETQYF
d_gene: NA
v_gene: TRBV29-1
j_gene: TRBJ2-5
abundance: few

CDR3nt: TGTGCCAGCTCAAGACTAGCGGGAGGATACGAGCAGTACTTC
CDR3aa: CASSRLAGGYEQYF
d_gene: TRBD2
v_gene: TRBV11-2
j_gene: TRBJ2-7
abundance: NA

CDR3nt: TGTGCCAGCAGTGATGACGGGTTCAATGGCTACACCTTC
CDR3aa: CASSDDGFNGYTF
d_gene: NA
v_gene: TRBV6-4
j_gene: TRBJ1-2
abundance: few

CDR3nt: TGTGCCAGCAGCTTGTGGGCAGGGGCTATTAGCAATCAGCCCCAGCATTTT
CDR3aa: CASSLWAGAISNQPQHF
d_gene: NA
v_gene: TRBV5-6
j_gene: TRBJ1-5
abundance: NA

CDR3nt: TGTGCCAGCAGTCCCGAAACTTCCGGGAGAAACTATGGCTACACCTTC
CDR3aa: CASSPETSGRNYGYTF
d_gene: NA
v_gene: TRBV25-1
j_gene: TRBJ1-2
abundance: few

CDR3nt: TGCGCCAGCACCTCTATAGGACAGGGGTTTCACGAGCAGTACTTC
CDR3aa: CASTSIGQGFHEQYF
d_gene: TRBD1
v_gene: TRBV10-2
j_gene: TRBJ2-7
abundance: few

CDR3nt: TGCAGTGCTATCCATGTTACGGAGACCCAGTACTTC
CDR3aa: CSAIHVTETQYF
d_gene: NA
v_gene: TRBV20-1
j_gene: TRBJ2-5
abundance: few

CDR3nt: TGTGCGACGTGGGGGCGCAATCAGCCCCAGCATTTT
CDR3aa: CATWGRNQPQHF
d_gene: NA
v_gene: TRBV19
j_gene: TRBJ1-5
abundance: NA

CDR3nt: TGTGCCAGCAGCCAAGGACGGGATTCACCCCTCCACTTT
CDR3aa: CASSQGRDSPLHF
d_gene: NA
v_gene: TRBV3-1
j_gene: TRBJ1-6
abundance: NA

CDR3nt: TGTGCCAGTAGTATATCAGGTAACACTGAAGCTTTCTTT
CDR3aa: CASSISGNTEAFF
d_gene: NA
v_gene: TRBV19
j_gene: TRBJ1-1
abundance: few

CDR3nt: TGTGCCAGCAGCTTCGGACAGGAGGCTTCCGGGGAGCTGTTTTTT
CDR3aa: CASSFGQEASGELFF
d_gene: TRBD1
v_gene: TRBV15
j_gene: TRBJ2-2
abundance: NA

CDR3nt: TGTGCCAGCAGCCGCGCTAGGGACAGTCGGAATGAAAAACTGTTTTTT
CDR3aa: CASSRARDSRNEKLFF
d_gene: TRBD1
v_gene: TRBV7-9
j_gene: TRBJ1-4
abundance: NA

CDR3nt: TGTGCCAGCAGTGAAGGGATAGGCGAGGGCCAGTACTTC
CDR3aa: CASSEGIGEGQYF
d_gene: NA
v_gene: TRBV6-5
j_gene: TRBJ2-5
abundance: NA

CDR3nt: TGTGCCAGCAGCTGGGGACCGGTAGAGACCCAGTACTTC
CDR3aa: CASSWGPVETQYF
d_gene: NA
v_gene: TRBV10-3
j_gene: TRBJ2-5
abundance: once

CDR3nt: TGTGCCAGCAGCTTAAAACAGGCGAACACTGAAGCTTTCTTT
CDR3aa: CASSLKQANTEAFF
d_gene: NA
v_gene: TRBV7-3
j_gene: TRBJ1-1
abundance: NA

CDR3nt: TGCGCCAGCAGCCTCAGATCCGGGACAGCTAGCTACGAGCAGTACTTC
CDR3aa: CASSLRSGTASYEQYF
d_gene: TRBD1
v_gene: TRBV4-1
j_gene: TRBJ2-7
abundance: NA

CDR3nt: TGTGCCAGCAGCTTGGGTAATTCACCCCTCCACTTT
CDR3aa: CASSLGNSPLHF
d_gene: NA
v_gene: TRBV7-2
j_gene: TRBJ1-6
abundance: many

CDR3nt: TGTGCCACCATTTGGGCGGCGAAATATAATTCACCCCTCCACTTT
CDR3aa: CATIWAAKYNSPLHF
d_gene: NA
v_gene: TRBV27
j_gene: TRBJ1-6
abundance: NA

CDR3nt: TGTGCCAGCAGTGAATATGGGCCCCTCAATCAGCCCCAGCATTTT
CDR3aa: CASSEYGPLNQPQHF
d_gene: NA
v_gene: TRBV25-1
j_gene: TRBJ1-5
abundance: many

CDR3nt: TGCGCCGGCCACCCTCTGGGGGCCGAGAACACCGGGGAGCTGTTTTTT
CDR3aa: CAGHPLGAENTGELFF
d_gene: NA
v_gene: TRBV5-1
j_gene: TRBJ2-2
abundance: NA

CDR3nt: TGTGCCAGCAGTTTAGGACTAGCGGGAAGCGAGCAGTACTTC
CDR3aa: CASSLGLAGSEQYF
d_gene: TRBD2
v_gene: TRBV12-3/TRBV12-4
j_gene: TRBJ2-7
abundance: few

CDR3nt: TGCGCCAGCAGCTATGGGACAGGGGACTATGGCTACACCTTC
CDR3aa: CASSYGTGDYGYTF
d_gene: TRBD1
v_gene: TRBV5-1
j_gene: TRBJ1-2
abundance: NA

CDR3nt: TGTGCCAGCAGCTCTGACAGGGATCAGCCCCAGCATTTT
CDR3aa: CASSSDRDQPQHF
d_gene: TRBD1
v_gene: TRBV7-2
j_gene: TRBJ1-5
abundance: many